This T cell receptor (beta chain) is drawn from a study of T cells after yellow fever vaccination. There are many counts of this clonotype. Researchers made TCR cDNA using 5'RACE template switching, and this step added a universal primer site and UMIs. TCRdb re-called the 5' RACE reads through MiXCR, storing one row per CDR3 protein. In the table there are over 150,000 distinct CDR3 sequences, around 7% of which are singletons. Germline values: CDR1 MNHEY, CDR2 SMNVEV (reference sequence). Trimming left V 3 bases short and J 1 base short, with 21 bases between. This CDR3 has 18 amino acids. Sequencing used CD4+ T cells sorted from PBMCs, obtained about 5 days after the first yellow fever vaccination. This TCR was recovered from a man younger than 35 who received the YFV17D yellow fever vaccine. The J gene is TRBJ2-5, the V gene TRBV27, with D perhaps TRBD1 or TRBD2 (5 bases each). The CDR3 nucleotides are TGTGCCAGCAGTTTTTTCCGGGGCCCGGCCCTCCCCCAAGAGACCCAGTACTTC. It codes for CASSFFRGPALPQETQYF.